Included here is one TCR beta chain sequence, with context. This sample was taken from a study of blood T cell repertoires in COVID-19. Looking at the study overall: Spain, Italy and the United States supplied samples that represented acute and convalescent COVID-19.

The CDR3 runs to 14 residues. Germline CDR1 and CDR2: SEHNR and FQNEAQ (reference sequence). Trimming took 3 bases from V and 5 from J; bases not matched to a gene: 2. Original methodology: Estimation of nucleated cell counts relied on the amplification of reference gene primers. Repertoires were generated with immunoSEQ multiplex PCR, while TCRdb's copy carries only in-frame clones and drops some. For V, J and clone size, that table is used; D and trimming come from the DNA. The sample carries over 85,000 clones, around nine tenths recorded once. The source of this sequence is a man aged 50 or older with active or convalescent COVID-19. This chain joins TRBV7-9 and TRBJ2-2; 8 bases map to TRBD1. Sequencing used peripheral blood. The CDR3 loop reads CASSFRTGTGELFF. CDR3 DNA: TGTGCCAGCAGCTTTCGGACAGGGACCGGGGAGCTGTTTTTT.